The next 31 T cell receptor beta chains were all read from a single sample in a study of breast tumors, draining lymph nodes, adjacent tissues. TCRdb called the multiplex PCR reads again in MiXCR, with one record for every CDR3 protein. The sample consists of some 100,000 distinct CDR3 sequences, over 20% of them appearing once. Samples came from axillary lymph nodes draining the breast cancer. The sequencing input was axillary lymph node tissue. These receptors were taken from a female donor with breast cancer. Some clones in this sample may be carry-over from other donors' samples.

About this clonotype: A clone one base away is much larger, so this may be a read error. V is TRBV7-9 and J is TRBJ2-2, with 7 bases matching TRBD1. Per germline, CDR1 SEHNR and CDR2 FQNEAQ (reference sequence). V dropped 5 bases and J dropped 5; count of bases not matched to a gene: 11. CDR3 length equals 16 residues. CDR3 amino acids: CASSLGTVGRTGELFF. CDR3 nucleotides: TGTGCCAGCAGCCTCGGGACAGTGGGGCGAACCGGGGAGCTGTTTTTT.

Note on this clonotype: At one boundary the junction diverges from the germline segment, which might be a read error. This chain links TRBV6-1 with TRBJ2-2, with TRBD2 as a possible D gene (5 bases). The CDR3 extends over 12 amino acids. Germline V lookup: CDR1 MNHNS, CDR2 SASEGT. CDR3 protein: CASVPLSGEPFF. The CDR3 DNA reads as TGTGCCAGCGTGCCCTTATCCGGGGAGCCGTTTTTT.

This clonotype was picked up many times. This sequence joins TRBV9 and TRBJ2-1, with TRBD2 identical over 9 bases. The CDR3 totals 15 residues. Germline loops: CDR1 SGDLS, CDR2 YYNGEE. With 5 bases clipped from V and 3 bases from J, the junction kept 6 bases outside the gene matches. The CDR3 nucleotides read TGTGCCAGCAGTACCGGGACTAGCCTCTACAATGAGCAGTTCTTC. Amino acids: CASSTGTSLYNEQFF.

This clonotype was detected ten times or more. The rearrangement uses TRBV15 and TRBJ1-3; D gene unclear. CDR1 and CDR2 from the germline V gene are LNHNV and YYDKDF (reference sequence). The CDR3 totals 15 residues. V lost 0 bases to trimming and J lost 0 bases, with 6 bases between them. In DNA, the CDR3 is TGTGCCACCAGCAGAGAGGGGAGCTCTGGAAACACCATATATTTT. It is translated as CATSREGSSGNTIYF.

This clonotype appeared many times. J is TRBJ1-2 and V is TRBV2; tentative D call: TRBD1 (6 bases). CDR1 and CDR2 from the germline V gene are SNHLY and FYNNEI. V was shortened by 3 bases and J by 2 bases, with 7 bases between the two germline ends. CDR3 size: 13 residues. CDR3 region: CASSDGQNYGYTF. The CDR3 region has the DNA TGTGCCAGCAGTGATGGACAGAACTATGGCTACACCTTC.

This clonotype came up many times. V is TRBV19 and J is TRBJ2-1, with TRBD2 matching over 14 bases. V trimming: 5 bases; J trimming: 4 bases; junction bases outside the gene matches: 1. The CDR3 extends over 15 amino acids. CDR1 LNHDA and CDR2 SQIVND come from the germline V gene (reference sequence). The CDR3 protein is CASSGTSGGYNEQFF. In nucleotides, the CDR3 is TGTGCCAGTAGTGGGACTAGCGGGGGATACAATGAGCAGTTCTTC.

This clonotype was found many times. This chain links TRBV20-1 with TRBJ1-6; TRBD1 agrees at 9 bases. The germline gives CDR1 DFQATT, CDR2 SNEGSKA (reference sequence). J gave up 7 bases and V 3 bases, and 7 bases lay outside the gene matches. This CDR3 comprises 15 residues. The CDR3 region has the DNA TGCAGTGCTAGCGTAGGACAGGGGAAAAATTCACCCCTCCACTTT. It specifies CSASVGQGKNSPLHF.

In this sample, this clonotype turned up many times. The chain carries TRBV6-1 and TRBJ2-7, with D possibly TRBD1 on 6 matching bases. Germline CDR1 and CDR2: MNHNS and SASEGT. The CDR3 is 15 residues long. The V end was cut by 4 bases, the J end by 2 bases, with 15 bases between. This CDR3 is CASSARQVSPYEQYF. CDR3 coding DNA: TGTGCCAGCAGTGCCCGACAGGTTTCGCCCTACGAGCAGTACTTC.

This clonotype was observed many times. V gene TRBV5-6 combines with J gene TRBJ1-6; TRBD1 agrees at 8 bases. There are 21 residues in the CDR3. CDR1 SGHDT and CDR2 YYEEEE come from the germline V gene. V lost 4 bases and J lost 0; bases outside the gene matches: 18. The CDR3 DNA sequence: TGTGCCAGCAGCAAAGGGACCTGGGGACAGGTTCGAAGCTCCTATAATTCACCCCTCCACTTT. It codes for CASSKGTWGQVRSSYNSPLHF.

The J gene is TRBJ2-3, the V gene TRBV20-1; D gene unclear. Germline CDR1 and CDR2: DFQATT and SNEGSKA (reference sequence). V was trimmed by 1 base and J by 3 bases, leaving 11 bases between them. The CDR3 contains 14 residues. The CDR3 sequence is CSARGGGMTDTQYF. The CDR3 DNA reads TGCAGTGCTAGAGGGGGTGGGATGACAGATACGCAGTATTTT.

Remarks on this clonotype: With a much larger clone just one base away, this may be a read error. The rearrangement uses TRBV19 and TRBJ2-7; no firm D call. Between the trimmed V and J ends, which lost 4 bases and 1 base, there was a span of 8 bases. This CDR3 has 13 residues. From germline, CDR1 is LNHDA and CDR2 SQIVND (reference sequence). CDR3 DNA: TGTGCCAGTAGTACTAAGGGATCCTACGAGCAGTACTTC. Its protein product is CASSTKGSYEQYF.

This clonotype was seen at least ten times. The V gene is TRBV15, the J gene TRBJ1-2, with 8 bases aligning to TRBD1. With V trimmed by 2 bases and J by 7 bases, 3 bases remained unmatched. The CDR3 consists of 13 residues. The V gene's germline CDR1 is LNHNV and CDR2 YYDKDF (reference sequence). The CDR3 DNA reads TGTGCCACCAGCAGACCGACAGGGGTTGGCTACACCTTC. Encoded protein: CATSRPTGVGYTF.

This clonotype has more than one count but fewer than ten. The V gene is TRBV2, the J gene TRBJ2-1; D perhaps matches TRBD2 (5 bases). CDR3 length equals 16 residues. Per the germline V gene, CDR1 is SNHLY and CDR2 is FYNNEI. The V and J ends lost 2 bases and 0 bases respectively, with 11 bases between them. The CDR3 sequence: CASSELTGVSYNEQFF. CDR3 DNA: TGTGCCAGCAGTGAATTGACCGGGGTCTCCTACAATGAGCAGTTCTTC.

J is TRBJ2-6 and V is TRBV11-2, with D hard to call. Trimming shortened V by 3 bases and J by 2 bases, and 2 bases separated the two germline ends. The germline V gene has CDR1 SGHAT and CDR2 FQNNGV. This CDR3 is 13 amino acids long. DNA for the CDR3: TGTGCCAGCAGCTTCCCTGGGGCCAACGTCCTGACTTTC. This translates into CASSFPGANVLTF. Full variable domain (missing parts from reference TRBV11-2 and TRBJ2-6): EAGVAQSPRYKIIEKRQSVAFWCNPISGHATLYWYQQILGQGPKLLIQFQNNGVVDDSQLPKDRFSAERLKGVDSTLKIQPAKLEDSAVYLCASSFPGANVLTFGAGSRLTVL.

This clonotype was recorded many times. The chain combines TRBV10-3 with TRBJ2-7; 9 bases map to TRBD1. The germline V gene has CDR1 ENHRY and CDR2 SYGVKD. CDR3 length: 13 residues. Trimming cost V 5 bases and J 5 bases; bases outside gene matches: 4. The CDR3 DNA reads TGTGCCATCAGTAGGACAGGGGCCCACGAGCAGTACTTC. Translation gives CAISRTGAHEQYF.

In its sample, this clonotype was seen a few times. This rearrangement joins TRBV6-2 or TRBV6-3 to TRBJ2-2, with D unclear. Between the trimmed V and J ends, which lost 0 bases and 2 bases, there was a span of 10 bases. The germline V gene encodes CDR1 MNHEY and CDR2 SVGEGT. There are 16 residues in the CDR3. The CDR3 reads CASSYSRMTNTGELFF. In DNA, the CDR3 is TGTGCCAGCAGTTACTCCCGGATGACTAACACCGGGGAGCTGTTTTTT.

This clonotype appeared a few times. J is TRBJ2-5 and V is TRBV4-2; the D gene is possibly TRBD1 (6 bases). The V gene lost 4 bases and the J gene lost 2 bases, with 11 bases spanning the gap. CDR3 length equals 14 residues. The germline V gene encodes CDR1 LGHNA and CDR2 YNFKEQ. CDR3 sequence reads: CASSPLGAQETQYF. The DNA for the CDR3 is TGTGCCAGCAGCCCCTTGGGGGCGCAAGAGACCCAGTACTTC.

This clonotype was picked up many times. This chain joins TRBV6-5 and TRBJ1-5, with a weak D call TRBD1 (5 bases). Germline V gene lookup returns CDR1 MNHEY and CDR2 SVGAGI. Trimming stripped 5 bases from V and 7 bases from J, with 15 bases between. The CDR3 totals 14 residues. CDR3 region: CASSLQGGGQPQHF. CDR3 nucleotides: TGTGCCAGCAGTCTTCAGGGTGGAGGGCAGCCCCAGCATTTT.

The table lists this clonotype with many counts. The rearrangement links TRBV7-2 to TRBJ2-3, with a weak D call TRBD1 (5 bases). Germline V gene sequence: CDR1 SGHTA, CDR2 FQGNSA. V was cut by 5 bases and J by 5 bases, with 17 bases left in between. This CDR3 region has 15 residues. The CDR3 is CASSPPGRVLDTQYF. CDR3 sequence (DNA): TGTGCCAGCAGCCCTCCGGGCAGGGTGTTAGATACGCAGTATTTT. The whole variable domain, remainder taken from reference TRBV7-2 and TRBJ2-3, is GAGVSQSPSNKVTEKGKDVELRCDPISGHTALYWYRQSLGQGLEFLIYFQGNSAPDKSGLPSDRFSAERTGGSVSTLTIQRTQQEDSAVYLCASSPPGRVLDTQYFGPGTRLTVL.

This clonotype was detected ten times or more. The chain carries TRBV2 and TRBJ1-2; D not certain. The CDR3 is made up of 11 amino acids. Germline V gene lookup returns CDR1 SNHLY and CDR2 FYNNEI. Trimming pared 6 bases from V and 6 bases from J, leaving 8 bases between. The CDR3 loop is CASRWADGYTF. CDR3 coding DNA: TGTGCCAGCAGATGGGCGGATGGCTACACCTTC.

This clonotype appeared many times. The genes are TRBV4-1 and TRBJ1-2; the match to TRBD1 covers 8 bases. Trimming cost V 0 bases and J 4 bases; bases outside gene matches: 4. CDR1 and CDR2 (germline): MGHRA, YSYEKL. The CDR3 has 15 amino acids. In nucleotides, the CDR3 is TGCGCCAGCAGCCAAGAGGGGCAGGGGGCCTATGGCTACACCTTC. Its protein product is CASSQEGQGAYGYTF.

This clonotype was seen many times. This chain connects TRBV11-2 to TRBJ2-7; TRBD1 aligns across 8 bases. CDR1 and CDR2 (germline): SGHAT, FQNNGV. The CDR3 has 15 residues. Trimming at V came to 4 bases and at J to 4 bases, leaving 9 bases not matched to a gene. CDR3 region: CASSSLRDRQYEQYF. The CDR3 DNA sequence: TGTGCCAGCAGCTCCCTCCGGGACAGGCAATACGAGCAGTACTTC.

There are many counts of this clonotype. J is TRBJ1-5 and V is TRBV10-3; D possibly corresponds to TRBD1 (5 bases). This CDR3 comprises 13 residues. Deletions cut 10 bases from V and 0 bases from J, with 10 bases between. From germline, CDR1 is ENHRY and CDR2 SYGVKD. The CDR3 here is CATRVDSNQPQHF. CDR3 in DNA: TGTGCCACCAGGGTGGATAGCAATCAGCCCCAGCATTTT.

This clonotype was counted many times. CDR3 protein: CASRTGTKGIQYF. DNA for the CDR3: TGTGCCAGCAGAACCGGGACGAAGGGCATTCAGTACTTC. V and J are TRBV6-2 or TRBV6-3 and TRBJ2-4, with D perhaps given as TRBD1 or TRBD2 (5 bases each). CDR1 MNHEY and CDR2 SVGEGT come from the germline V gene. V was pared by 6 bases and J by 9 bases, with 15 bases between. There are 13 residues in the CDR3.

The chain combines TRBV19 with TRBJ1-1; D remains unclear. The germline gives CDR1 LNHDA, CDR2 SQIVND (reference sequence). CDR3 length: 13 residues. Trimming removed 2 bases at V and 4 bases at J, with 8 bases between. The CDR3 loop reads CASSITLITEAFF. CDR3 DNA: TGTGCCAGTAGTATAACCCTCATCACTGAAGCTTTCTTT.

This clonotype was counted at least ten times. This chain connects TRBV5-1 to TRBJ2-3; TRBD2 aligns across 8 bases. This CDR3 spans 15 amino acids. The J segment lost 2 bases and the V segment lost 2 bases, leaving 4 bases of the junction unmatched. From germline, CDR1 is SGHRS and CDR2 YFSETQ. DNA for the CDR3: TGCGCCAGCAGCTTTTCGGGAGGGCCCACAGATACGCAGTATTTT. Translated, it gives CASSFSGGPTDTQYF. The full variable domain, its missing parts supplied by reference TRBV5-1 and TRBJ2-3, is KAGVTQTPRYLIKTRGQQVTLSCSPISGHRSVSWYQQTPGQGLQFLFEYFSETQRNKGNFPGRFSGRQFSNSRSEMNVSTLELGDSALYLCASSFSGGPTDTQYFGPGTRLTVL.

This clonotype was recorded many times. V is TRBV6-2 or TRBV6-3 and J is TRBJ2-7, with TRBD2 as a possible D gene (5 bases). The CDR3 contains 13 residues. In germline, CDR1 is MNHEY, CDR2 SVGEGT. V was pared by 6 bases and J by 3 bases, with 12 bases between. CDR3 region: CASSLTEGYEQYF. The CDR3 region has the DNA TGTGCCAGCAGCCTAACTGAGGGCTACGAGCAGTACTTC.

This clonotype was seen at least ten times. The chain couples TRBV7-9 to TRBJ2-3; the D is unclear. Germline lookup yields CDR1 SEHNR and CDR2 FQNEAQ (reference sequence). V gave up 5 bases and J gave up 2 bases, with 14 bases separating them. The CDR3 loop spans 15 amino acids. The CDR3 DNA follows: TGTGCCAGCAGCGCCACCGGGCCCTTCACAGATACGCAGTATTTT. Amino acids: CASSATGPFTDTQYF.

This clonotype came up many times. This rearrangement joins TRBV4-1 to TRBJ2-7, with unresolved D. The V end was cut by 5 bases, the J end by 0 bases, with 11 bases between. Germline CDR1 is MGHRA and CDR2 is YSYEKL. The CDR3 is 14 amino acids. The CDR3 spells CASSVVTSSYEQYF. CDR3 in DNA: TGCGCCAGCAGCGTCGTCACAAGCTCCTACGAGCAGTACTTC.

The table lists this clonotype with many counts. This rearrangement joins TRBV20-1 to TRBJ2-2; 8 bases line up with TRBD1. J was trimmed by 6 bases and V by 1 base; bases with no gene match: 4. CDR1 DFQATT and CDR2 SNEGSKA come from the germline V gene (reference sequence). The CDR3 has 14 amino acids. As DNA, the CDR3 is TGCAGTGCTAGAGCAGGGGGCGCCGCCGGGGAGCTGTTTTTT. This translates into CSARAGGAAGELFF.

In this sample, this clonotype turned up many times. The rearrangement links TRBV27 to TRBJ1-2; D unresolved. CDR1 is MNHEY, CDR2 SMNVEV, per germline (reference sequence). Trimming took 3 bases from V and 7 from J, leaving 12 bases between them. The CDR3 runs 13 residues. CDR3 DNA: TGTGCCAGCAGTTTTTCCGGGGAACGTGGCTACACCTTC. This encodes CASSFSGERGYTF.